This T cell receptor beta chain emerged from a study of metastatic and nonmetastatic thyroid tumors. Overall study: Peripheral blood and tumor or nodule samples from malignant and benign thyroid patients were compared. Study results and limitations: It was reportedly found that TCR beta diversity was significantly higher in malignant thyroid tumors than in benign nodules, a difference seen in both blood and tumor samples.

The germline V gene has CDR1 LNHDA and CDR2 SQIVND (reference sequence). This CDR3 region has 14 residues. Trimming removed 8 bases from V and 4 bases from J; junction bases left unmatched: 9. Patients were all untreated before their thyroid surgery. Methods used by the authors: For papillary thyroid cancer, a distant-metastasis classifier was constructed from CDR3 differences observed across clinicopathological groups. TCRdb re-clonotyped the PCR reads through MiXCR. The V and J calls and clone size are TCRdb's, not the authors'. The sample yields 25,000 to 35,000 clones, 4% seen once. Worth noting for this clone: What it binds is unknown.

Sequenced input: blood. The TCR sequence derives from a female donor with papillary thyroid cancer or a benign thyroid nodule (not recorded which). Some clones in this sample may be carry-over from other donors' samples. This chain joins TRBV19 and TRBJ1-1; 8 nucleotides line up with TRBD1. CDR3 nucleotide sequence: TGTGCCAGTGGAAACAGGGGGAAAGTCACTGAAGCTTTCTTT. It specifies CASGNRGKVTEAFF.